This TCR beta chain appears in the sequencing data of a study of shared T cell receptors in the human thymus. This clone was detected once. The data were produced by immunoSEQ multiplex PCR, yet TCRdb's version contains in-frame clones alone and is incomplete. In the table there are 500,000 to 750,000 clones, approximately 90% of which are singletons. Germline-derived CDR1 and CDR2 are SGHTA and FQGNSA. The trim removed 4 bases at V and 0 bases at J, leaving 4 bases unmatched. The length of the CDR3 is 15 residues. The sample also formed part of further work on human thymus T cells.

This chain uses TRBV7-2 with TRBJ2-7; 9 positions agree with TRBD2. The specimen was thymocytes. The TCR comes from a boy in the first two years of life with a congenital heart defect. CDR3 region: CASSSLAGSSYEQYF. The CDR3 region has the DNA TGTGCCAGCAGCTCCCTAGCGGGGAGCTCCTACGAGCAGTACTTC. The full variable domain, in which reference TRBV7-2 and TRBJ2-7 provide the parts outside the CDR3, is GAGVSQSPSNKVTEKGKDVELRCDPISGHTALYWYRQSLGQGLEFLIYFQGNSAPDKSGLPSDRFSAERTGGSVSTLTIQRTQQEDSAVYLCASSSLAGSSYEQYFGPGTRLTVT.